This passage covers 2 T cell receptor beta chains from one sample sequenced in a study of blood T cell repertoires in COVID-19. Repertoires were generated with immunoSEQ multiplex PCR, while TCRdb's copy carries only in-frame clones and drops some. The sample consists of roughly 100,000 clones, 92% of them appearing once. The sequenced material came from peripheral blood. The receptors derive from a woman aged 45-65 years with COVID-19, enrolled during active disease.

The V call is TRBV5-4, the J call TRBJ1-1; no clear D. The V end was cut by 1 base, the J end by 3 bases, with 7 bases between. Germline CDR1 reads SGHNT; CDR2 reads YYREEE (reference sequence). The CDR3 has 13 residues. This CDR3 reads CASSLLADTEAFF. The CDR3 DNA is TGTGCCAGCAGCTTGCTAGCGGACACTGAAGCTTTCTTT.

The V and J genes are TRBV5-1 and TRBJ1-6, with a possible D match to TRBD1 (6 bases). The germline CDR1 and CDR2 sequences are SGHRS and YFSETQ. V dropped 2 bases and J dropped 0 bases, with 12 bases sitting between them. The CDR3 consists of 17 residues. The CDR3: CASSLRGSGSYNSPLHF. CDR3 nucleotide sequence: TGCGCCAGCAGCTTAAGGGGGTCGGGCTCCTATAATTCACCCCTCCACTTT.